This TCR beta chain was sequenced in a study of blood T cell repertoires in COVID-19. Study-wide context: The United States, Italy and Spain provided the acute and convalescent COVID-19 samples.

The table came from immunoSEQ multiplex PCR; TCRdb's copy has only in-frame clones and leaves some out. Altogether around 180,000 clones are present, around 81% being singletons, with the ten largest covering 12%. The V end lost 1 base, the J end lost 10 bases, and 17 bases lay between the germline ends. The CDR3 sequence is 16 residues long. Germline V gives CDR1 MDHEN, CDR2 SYDVKM. V is TRBV28 and J is TRBJ1-6, with D perhaps TRBD1 (5 bases). This receptor was obtained from a woman over 75 with COVID-19, enrolled during active disease. Sequencing was performed on peripheral blood. The CDR3 bases are TGTGCCAGCAGTTTATTGTGGTTACAGGTTCAATCACCCCTCCACTTT. Protein: CASSLLWLQVQSPLHF.